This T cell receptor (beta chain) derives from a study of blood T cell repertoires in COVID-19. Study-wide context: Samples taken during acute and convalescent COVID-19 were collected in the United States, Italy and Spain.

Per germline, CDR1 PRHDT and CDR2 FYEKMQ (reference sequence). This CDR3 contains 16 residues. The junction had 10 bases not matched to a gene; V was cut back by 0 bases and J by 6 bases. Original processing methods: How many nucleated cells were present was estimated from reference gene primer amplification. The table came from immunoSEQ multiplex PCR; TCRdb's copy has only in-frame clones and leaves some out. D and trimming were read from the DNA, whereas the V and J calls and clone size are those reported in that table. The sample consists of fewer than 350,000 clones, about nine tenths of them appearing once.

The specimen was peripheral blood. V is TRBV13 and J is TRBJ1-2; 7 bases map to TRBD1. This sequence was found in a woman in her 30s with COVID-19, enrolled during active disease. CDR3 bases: TGTGCCAGCAGCTTAGGCCAAGGGGGCGCTTCCAATGGCTACACCTTC. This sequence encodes CASSLGQGGASNGYTF. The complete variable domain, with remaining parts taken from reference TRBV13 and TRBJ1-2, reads AAGVIQSPRHLIKEKRETATLKCYPIPRHDTVYWYQQGPGQDPQFLISFYEKMQSDKGSIPDRFSAQQFSDYHSELNMSSLELGDSALYFCASSLGQGGASNGYTFGSGTRLTVV.